The source of this TCR beta chain is a study of blood T cell repertoires in COVID-19. About the study: The analysed material was cDNA or gDNA that came from T cells, B-cell-depleted T cells, or PBMCs.

Authors' methods: Amplification of reference gene primers was used by the study to estimate nucleated cell counts. Libraries were prepared by immunoSEQ multiplex PCR; TCRdb keeps only in-frame clonotypes and omits some of them. The D gene and trimming were derived from the DNA, and the V and J assignments and clone size from that table. The top ten hold under 15% of the sample, which has 70,000 to 80,000 clones, around nine tenths seen once. CDR1 is LNHDA and CDR2 is SQIVND in the germline V gene (reference sequence). The CDR3 covers 15 residues. The V end was cut by 3 bases, the J end by 6 bases, with 15 bases between.

The chain has TRBV19 and TRBJ1-5; possible D gene TRBD1, 5 bases. Sample: peripheral blood. This receptor was taken from a woman aged 60 to 75 with acute or convalescent COVID-19. The CDR3 nucleotides read TGTGCCAGTAGTATTTCCGGGGGTGGAAGTCAGCCCCAGCATTTT. Translation: CASSISGGGSQPQHF.